This note documents a single T cell receptor beta chain sequence. Its specific antigen is unknown. No quality values exist for individual bases; no much larger clone is one base distant. The sample originates from a study of control samples from healthy donors and cancer patients (dated by TCRdb to between 2020 and 2021). CDR1 is given as SGHTA and CDR2 as FQGTGA, both from the germline V gene. Germline trimming: 1 base from V, 3 bases from J; junction bases outside gene matches: 11. The CDR3 covers 17 residues, taking in both the cysteine and the phenylalanine. CDR3 DNA only is kept here, 51 bases in frame from base 1. Receptor libraries were prepared by the immunoSEQ multiplex PCR assay. Drawn from immuneACCESS, this table holds only the in-frame rearrangements with V and J called that TCRdb kept. Clones are partly lost; checked studies trace under half to an unresolved V gene and leave the rest unexplained. Counted in this sample were 95,000 to 150,000 clones; about 88% of them appeared once. Of the sample, roughly 2% is held by the ten largest clones.

Recombination joined TRBV7-3 with TRBJ1-2, with 7 middle bases fitting TRBD1. Sequencing was performed on blood. The receptor's source is a young man in good health. The sequenced DNA: TGTGCCAGCAGCTTAAGGGACAGCCCGGTGTCGGACTATGGCTACACCTTC. Translated, this is CASSLRDSPVSDYGYTF.